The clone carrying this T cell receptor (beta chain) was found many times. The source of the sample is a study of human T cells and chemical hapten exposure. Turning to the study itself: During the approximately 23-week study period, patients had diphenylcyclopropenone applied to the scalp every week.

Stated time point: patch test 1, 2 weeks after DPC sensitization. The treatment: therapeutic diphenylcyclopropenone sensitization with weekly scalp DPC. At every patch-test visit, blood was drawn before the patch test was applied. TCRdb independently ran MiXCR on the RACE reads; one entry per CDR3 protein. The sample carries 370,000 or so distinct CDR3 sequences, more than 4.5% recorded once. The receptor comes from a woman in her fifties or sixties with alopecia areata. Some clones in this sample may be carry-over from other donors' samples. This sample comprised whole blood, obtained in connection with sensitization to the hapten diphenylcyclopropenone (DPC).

Written as DNA, the CDR3 is TGTGCCAGCAGCTCCTCTAGCGGGGGGGCCGGGGAGACCCAGTACTTC. It encodes CASSSSSGGAGETQYF. The chain links TRBV12-3 or TRBV12-4 to TRBJ2-5; 12 nucleotides align to TRBD2. The CDR3 is made up of 16 amino acids. V shed 6 bases, J shed 5 bases, and the junction held 10 bases outside the gene matches.